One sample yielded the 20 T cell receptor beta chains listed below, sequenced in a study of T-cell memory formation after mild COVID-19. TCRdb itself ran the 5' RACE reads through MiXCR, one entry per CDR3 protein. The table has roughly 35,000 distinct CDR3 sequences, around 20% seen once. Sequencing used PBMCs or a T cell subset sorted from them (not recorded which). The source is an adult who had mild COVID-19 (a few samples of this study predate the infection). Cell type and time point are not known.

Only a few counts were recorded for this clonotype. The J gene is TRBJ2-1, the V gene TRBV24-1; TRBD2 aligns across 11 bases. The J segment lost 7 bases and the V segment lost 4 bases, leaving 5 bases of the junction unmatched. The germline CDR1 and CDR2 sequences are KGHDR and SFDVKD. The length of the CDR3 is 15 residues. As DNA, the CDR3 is TGTGCCACCAGTGACCCGGGACTAGCGGTAAATGAGCAGTTCTTC. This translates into CATSDPGLAVNEQFF.

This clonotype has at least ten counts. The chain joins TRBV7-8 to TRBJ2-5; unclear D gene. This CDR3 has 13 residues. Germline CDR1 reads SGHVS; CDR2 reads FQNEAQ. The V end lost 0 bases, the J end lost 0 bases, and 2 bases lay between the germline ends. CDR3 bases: TGTGCCAGCAGCTTAGCTCACCAAGAGACCCAGTACTTC. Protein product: CASSLAHQETQYF.

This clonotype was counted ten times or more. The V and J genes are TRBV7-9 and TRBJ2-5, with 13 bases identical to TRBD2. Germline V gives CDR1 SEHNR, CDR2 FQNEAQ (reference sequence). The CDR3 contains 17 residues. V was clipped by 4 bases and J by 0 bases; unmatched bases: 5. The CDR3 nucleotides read TGTGCCAGCAGCTCCGGGGGACTAGCGGGACACCAAGAGACCCAGTACTTC. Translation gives CASSSGGLAGHQETQYF.

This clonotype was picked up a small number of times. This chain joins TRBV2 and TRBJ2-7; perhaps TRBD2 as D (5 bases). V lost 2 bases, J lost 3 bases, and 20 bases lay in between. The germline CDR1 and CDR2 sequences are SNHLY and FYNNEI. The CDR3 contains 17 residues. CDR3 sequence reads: CASSERGLVLRFYEQYF. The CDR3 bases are TGTGCCAGCAGTGAAAGAGGGCTAGTTCTCCGTTTCTACGAGCAGTACTTC.

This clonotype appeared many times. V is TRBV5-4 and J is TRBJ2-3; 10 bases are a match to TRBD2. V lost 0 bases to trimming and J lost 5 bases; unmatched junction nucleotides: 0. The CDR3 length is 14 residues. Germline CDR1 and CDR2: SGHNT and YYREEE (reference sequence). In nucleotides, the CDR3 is TGTGCCAGCAGCTTGGGGACTAGCGGAGATACGCAGTATTTT. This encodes CASSLGTSGDTQYF.

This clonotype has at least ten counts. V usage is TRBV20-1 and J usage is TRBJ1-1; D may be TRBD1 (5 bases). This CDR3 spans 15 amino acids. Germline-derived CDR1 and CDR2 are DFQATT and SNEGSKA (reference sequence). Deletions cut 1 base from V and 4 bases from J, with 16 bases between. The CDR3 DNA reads TGCAGTGCTAGAGCCGGGGGGGGTAGAGTCACTGAAGCTTTCTTT. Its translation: CSARAGGGRVTEAFF.

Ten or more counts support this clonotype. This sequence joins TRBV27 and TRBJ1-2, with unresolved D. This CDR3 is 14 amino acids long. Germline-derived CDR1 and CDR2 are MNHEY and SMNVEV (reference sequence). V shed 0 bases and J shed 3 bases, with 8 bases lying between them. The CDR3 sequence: CASSLSWNHYGYTF. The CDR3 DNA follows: TGTGCCAGCAGTTTATCTTGGAACCACTATGGCTACACCTTC.

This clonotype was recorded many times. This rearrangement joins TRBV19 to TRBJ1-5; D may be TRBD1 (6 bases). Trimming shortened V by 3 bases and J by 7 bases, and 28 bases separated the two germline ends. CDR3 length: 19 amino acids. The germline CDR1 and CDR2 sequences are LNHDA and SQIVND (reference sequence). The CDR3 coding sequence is TGTGCCAGTAGTATTAAGGCCAGGGGTTGGAATGGTGGACGACAGCCCCAGCATTTT. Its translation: CASSIKARGWNGGRQPQHF.

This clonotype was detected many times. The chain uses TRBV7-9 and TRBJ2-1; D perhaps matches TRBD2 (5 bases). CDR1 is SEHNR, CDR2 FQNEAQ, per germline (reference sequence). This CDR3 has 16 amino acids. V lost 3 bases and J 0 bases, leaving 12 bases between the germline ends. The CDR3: CASSFSQGSSYNEQFF. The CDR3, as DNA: TGTGCCAGCAGCTTCTCCCAAGGGAGCTCCTACAATGAGCAGTTCTTC.

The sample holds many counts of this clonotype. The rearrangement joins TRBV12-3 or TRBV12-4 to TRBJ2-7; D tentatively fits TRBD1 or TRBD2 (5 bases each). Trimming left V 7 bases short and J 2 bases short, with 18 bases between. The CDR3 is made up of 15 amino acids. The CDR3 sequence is CASTRGAVGAYEQYF. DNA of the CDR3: TGTGCCAGCACCCGAGGGGCTGTGGGGGCCTACGAGCAGTACTTC.

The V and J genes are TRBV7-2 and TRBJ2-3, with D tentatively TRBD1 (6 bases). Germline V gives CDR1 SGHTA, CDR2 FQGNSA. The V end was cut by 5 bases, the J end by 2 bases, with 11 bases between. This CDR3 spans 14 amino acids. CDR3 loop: CASSPDSLTDTQYF. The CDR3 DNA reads TGTGCCAGCAGCCCGGACAGTCTCACAGATACGCAGTATTTT.

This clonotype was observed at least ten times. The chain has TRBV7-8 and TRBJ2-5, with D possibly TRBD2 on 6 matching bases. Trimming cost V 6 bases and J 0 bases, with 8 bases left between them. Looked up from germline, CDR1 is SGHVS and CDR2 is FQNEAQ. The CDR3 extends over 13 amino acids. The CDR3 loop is CASSRDYQETQYF. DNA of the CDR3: TGTGCCAGCAGTCGGGACTACCAAGAGACCCAGTACTTC.

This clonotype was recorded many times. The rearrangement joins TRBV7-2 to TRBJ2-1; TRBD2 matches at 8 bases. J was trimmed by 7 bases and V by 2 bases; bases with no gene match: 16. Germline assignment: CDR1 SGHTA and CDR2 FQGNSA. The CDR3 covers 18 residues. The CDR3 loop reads CASSLRYAGGPRGNEQFF. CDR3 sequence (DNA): TGTGCCAGCAGCTTACGTTATGCGGGAGGCCCCCGAGGGAATGAGCAGTTCTTC.

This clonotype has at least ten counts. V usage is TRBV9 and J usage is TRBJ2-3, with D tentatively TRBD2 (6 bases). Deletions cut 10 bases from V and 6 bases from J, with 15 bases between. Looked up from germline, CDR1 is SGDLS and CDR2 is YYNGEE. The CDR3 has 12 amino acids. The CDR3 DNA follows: TGTGCCGGAGAGACTAGTCCCGATACGCAGTATTTT. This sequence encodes CAGETSPDTQYF.

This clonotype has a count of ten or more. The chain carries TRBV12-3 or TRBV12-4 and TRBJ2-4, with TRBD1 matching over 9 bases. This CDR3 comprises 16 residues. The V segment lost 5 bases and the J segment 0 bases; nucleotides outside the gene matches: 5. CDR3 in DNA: TGTGCCAGCAGTCCGGGGACAGGGAGAGCCAAAAACATTCAGTACTTC. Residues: CASSPGTGRAKNIQYF.

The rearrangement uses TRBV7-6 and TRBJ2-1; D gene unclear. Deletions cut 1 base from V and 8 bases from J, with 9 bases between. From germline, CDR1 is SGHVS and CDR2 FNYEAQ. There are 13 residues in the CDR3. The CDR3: CASSLEIAYEQFF. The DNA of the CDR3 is TGTGCCAGCAGCTTAGAGATAGCCTATGAGCAGTTCTTC. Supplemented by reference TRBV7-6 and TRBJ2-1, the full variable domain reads GAGVSQSPRYKVTKRGQDVALRCDPISGHVSLYWYRQALGQGPEFLTYFNYEAQQDKSGLPNDRFSAERPEGSISTLTIQRTEQRDSAMYRCASSLEIAYEQFFGPGTRLTVL.

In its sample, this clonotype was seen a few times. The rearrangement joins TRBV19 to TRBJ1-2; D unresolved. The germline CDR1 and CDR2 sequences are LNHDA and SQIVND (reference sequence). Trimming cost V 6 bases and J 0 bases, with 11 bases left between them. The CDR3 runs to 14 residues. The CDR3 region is CASRHSGSNYGYTF. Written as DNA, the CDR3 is TGTGCCAGTAGGCATTCGGGCTCTAACTATGGCTACACCTTC.

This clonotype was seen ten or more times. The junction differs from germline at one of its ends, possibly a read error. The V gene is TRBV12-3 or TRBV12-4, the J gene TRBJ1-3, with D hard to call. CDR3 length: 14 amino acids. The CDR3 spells CASSLDQLGPRANF. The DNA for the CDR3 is TGTGCCAGCAGTTTAGATCAACTAGGACCCAGAGCGAATTTT.

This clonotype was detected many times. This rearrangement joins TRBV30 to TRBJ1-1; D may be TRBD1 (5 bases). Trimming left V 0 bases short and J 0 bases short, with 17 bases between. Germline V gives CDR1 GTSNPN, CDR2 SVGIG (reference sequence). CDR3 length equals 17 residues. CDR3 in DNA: TGTGCCTGGAGTGTACGGTACAGGCGGCGAGTGAACACTGAAGCTTTCTTT. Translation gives CAWSVRYRRRVNTEAFF.

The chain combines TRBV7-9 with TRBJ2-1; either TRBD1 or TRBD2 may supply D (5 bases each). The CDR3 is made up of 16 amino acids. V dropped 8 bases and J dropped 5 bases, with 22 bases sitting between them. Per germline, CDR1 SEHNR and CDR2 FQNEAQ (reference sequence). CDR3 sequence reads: CASRPTGDQRDNEQFF. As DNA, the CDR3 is TGTGCCAGCCGTCCCACCGGGGACCAGAGGGACAATGAGCAGTTCTTC.